The 18 T cell receptor beta chains below were found in one sample sequenced in a study of STAT3 mutations in large granular lymphocyte leukemia. Some clones are missing from TCRdb's copy, which holds only in-frame ones; the method was immunoSEQ multiplex PCR. The sample consists of 20,000 to 30,000 clones, 85% to 95% of them appearing once. Overall study results and limits: At least one immunodominant TCR beta clonotype appeared in every T-cell large granular lymphocyte leukemia patient.

The antigens these receptors bind are not known. Sequencing was done on a sample of peripheral blood mononuclear cells. Every receptor here comes from a man aged 40-49 years with T-cell large granular lymphocyte leukemia. Some clones in this sample may be carry-over from other donors' samples.

This CDR3 is CASSERGGLSYEQYF. For the CDR3, the DNA is TGTGCCAGCAGCGAGCGGGGGGGTCTCTCCTACGAGCAGTACTTC. The chain carries TRBV5-4 and TRBJ2-7; 10 bases map to TRBD2. The J segment lost 0 bases and the V segment lost 4 bases, leaving 4 bases of the junction unmatched. The CDR3 is 15 residues long. Germline assignment: CDR1 SGHNT and CDR2 YYREEE (reference sequence).

This sequence joins TRBV18 and TRBJ1-5; TRBD1 might be the D (5 bases). V lost 3 bases to trimming and J lost 6 bases, with 15 bases between them. The CDR3 loop spans 15 amino acids. CDR1 is KGHSH and CDR2 is LQKENI in the germline V gene. The DNA of the CDR3 is TGTGCCAGCTCACCCTACTCGACAGTTCGTCAGCCCCAGCATTTT. Translating it yields CASSPYSTVRQPQHF.

This clone has a handful of counts. The CDR3 DNA is TGTGCCAGCAGCTCAAGGGGGACAGGCGATCTTGACGCTTTCTTT. This sequence encodes CASSSRGTGDLDAFF. The chain links TRBV13 to TRBJ1-1, with 8 bases lining up with TRBD1. J lost 11 bases, V lost 4 bases, and 15 bases had no gene match. CDR1 and CDR2 (germline): PRHDT, FYEKMQ (reference sequence). The CDR3 sequence is 15 residues long.

This rearrangement joins TRBV7-9 to TRBJ2-1; TRBD1 aligns across 8 bases. The CDR3 consists of 12 residues. The J segment lost 14 bases and the V segment lost 5 bases, leaving 8 bases of the junction unmatched. Germline-derived CDR1 and CDR2 are SEHNR and FQNEAQ (reference sequence). DNA for the CDR3: TGTGCCAGCAGCCTTGGGGCGACAGGGGAGTTCTTC. Protein product: CASSLGATGEFF.

Only one count was recorded for this clone. The rearrangement links TRBV27 to TRBJ1-6, with TRBD1 as a possible D gene (5 bases). Trimming took off 3 bases at V and 6 bases at J, with 12 bases between the two ends. The CDR3 extends over 15 amino acids. CDR1 is MNHEY, CDR2 SMNVEV, per germline (reference sequence). The CDR3 bases are TGTGCCAGCAGTTTGGGCCTGGGGGTTAATTCACCCCTCCACTTT. This translates into CASSLGLGVNSPLHF.

The CDR3: CASSPAGAQETQYF. CDR3 sequence (DNA): TGTGCCAGCAGCCCAGCGGGGGCCCAAGAGACCCAGTACTTC. The chain has TRBV7-2 and TRBJ2-5, with 8 bases matching TRBD2. Germline V gene lookup returns CDR1 SGHTA and CDR2 FQGNSA. The CDR3 loop spans 14 amino acids. Germline trimming cut 5 bases from V and 1 base from J; bases unmatched to any gene: 3.

This clone was seen once. V gene TRBV6-6 combines with J gene TRBJ1-1; D unresolved. This CDR3 is built from 14 residues. CDR1 is MNHNY, CDR2 SVGAGI, per germline (reference sequence). Trimming removed 2 bases at V and 0 bases at J, with 7 bases between. Here the CDR3 DNA reads TGTGCCAGCAGTTACCTGCAGTTGAACACTGAAGCTTTCTTT. Amino acid sequence: CASSYLQLNTEAFF.

The gene calls are TRBV6-5 and TRBJ1-2; tentative D call: TRBD1 (6 bases). The CDR3 has 14 amino acids. Deletions cut 8 bases from V and 2 bases from J, with 15 bases between. Per the germline V gene, CDR1 is MNHEY and CDR2 is SVGAGI. CDR3 residues: CASRGVGQNYGYTF. In nucleotides, the CDR3 is TGTGCCAGCCGTGGGGTTGGACAGAACTATGGCTACACCTTC.

The chain uses TRBV5-1 and TRBJ1-5; D not certain. The V and J ends lost 1 base and 4 bases respectively, with 6 bases between them. The CDR3 is 13 amino acids. Germline V gives CDR1 SGHRS, CDR2 YFSETQ. The CDR3 loop is CASSLTWNQPQHF. The CDR3 DNA reads TGCGCCAGCAGCTTGACCTGGAATCAGCCCCAGCATTTT.

This chain uses TRBV9 with TRBJ1-2; 7 positions match TRBD1. The length of the CDR3 is 14 residues. The V gene end was trimmed by 3 bases and the J gene end by 0 bases; junction bases not matched to a gene: 2. CDR1 is SGDLS, CDR2 YYNGEE, per germline. The CDR3 spells CASSAGQTNYGYTF. As DNA, the CDR3 is TGTGCCAGCAGCGCGGGACAGACTAACTATGGCTACACCTTC.

V usage is TRBV20-1 and J usage is TRBJ1-2; D gene unclear. The CDR3 has 11 residues. CDR1 and CDR2 (germline): DFQATT, SNEGSKA (reference sequence). V was pared by 5 bases and J by 5 bases, with 9 bases between. This chain's CDR3 is CSAVSGYGYTF. The CDR3 DNA sequence: TGCAGTGCTGTATCGGGGTATGGCTACACCTTC.

The chain carries TRBV5-6 and TRBJ1-1; 7 bases agree with TRBD1. V shed 2 bases and J 1 base; nucleotides not matched to a gene: 8. Germline CDR1 is SGHDT and CDR2 is YYEEEE. This CDR3 has 16 amino acids. Here the CDR3 reads CASSLDREGRNTEAFF. The CDR3 coding sequence is TGTGCCAGCAGCTTAGACAGGGAAGGGCGGAACACTGAAGCTTTCTTT.

Only one count was recorded for this clone. The rearrangement joins TRBV29-1 to TRBJ1-2, with D maybe TRBD1 (5 bases). Trimming stripped 1 base from V and 1 base from J, with 16 bases between. Per the germline V gene, CDR1 is SQVTM and CDR2 is ANQGSEA. This CDR3 is built from 16 residues. This CDR3 is CSVEVQGPLVNYGYTF. The CDR3 DNA follows: TGCAGCGTTGAAGTTCAGGGACCGCTAGTTAACTATGGCTACACCTTC.

The gene calls are TRBV14 and TRBJ2-7; TRBD2 might be the D (5 bases). The ends were cut back, 4 bases at V and 5 bases at J, with 9 bases in the middle. Germline V CDR1 and CDR2: SGHDN, FVKESK. CDR3 length: 12 amino acids. The CDR3 reads CASSPPGDEQYF. CDR3 DNA sequence: TGTGCCAGCAGCCCTCCCGGGGACGAGCAGTACTTC.

V usage is TRBV5-4 and J usage is TRBJ2-7; TRBD1 matches 10 bases. CDR3 length equals 16 residues. Unmatched junction bases numbered 12, after V lost 4 bases and J lost 5 bases. Germline lookup yields CDR1 SGHNT and CDR2 YYREEE (reference sequence). CDR3 coding DNA: TGTGCCAGCAGCCCGCCTAAGGGACAGGGGTGGAACGAGCAGTACTTC. Translated: CASSPPKGQGWNEQYF.

CDR3 loop: CASSYWGLAEETQYF. The CDR3 DNA reads as TGTGCCAGCAGTTACTGGGGACTAGCGGAAGAGACCCAGTACTTC. The V and J genes are TRBV6-5 and TRBJ2-5; 11 nucleotides line up with TRBD2. Germline V gives CDR1 MNHEY, CDR2 SVGAGI. The CDR3 extends over 15 amino acids. Trimming took 1 base from V and 3 from J; bases not matched to a gene: 1.

The chain is built from TRBV10-1 and TRBJ1-1; D remains ambiguous. Trimming removed 0 bases at V and 0 bases at J, with 2 bases between. There are 13 residues in the CDR3. Germline CDR1 and CDR2: WNHNN and SYGVQD (reference sequence). CDR3 loop: CASSESLNTEAFF. The CDR3 DNA sequence: TGCGCCAGCAGTGAGTCGCTGAACACTGAAGCTTTCTTT.

The chain joins TRBV5-1 to TRBJ1-3; D ambiguous. V gave up 2 bases and J gave up 0 bases, with 6 bases separating them. This CDR3 is built from 14 residues. Germline loops: CDR1 SGHRS, CDR2 YFSETQ. The CDR3 nucleotides are TGCGCCAGCAGCTTCGGTGACTCTGGAAACACCATATATTTT. Encoded protein: CASSFGDSGNTIYF.